The clone carrying this T cell receptor beta chain has a single count. This sample is part of a study of T cell repertoires in MIS-A myocarditis. Germline CDR1 SGDLS, CDR2 YYNGEE. The length of the CDR3 is 14 residues. V was pared by 4 bases and J by 4 bases, with 14 bases between. Clones were sequenced by immunoSEQ multiplex PCR, and TCRdb holds only the in-frame ones, with some missing. The sample holds roughly 12,000 clones, approximately 80% seen once. The material sequenced was right ventricle heart tissue obtained at autopsy. The receptor was derived from a man between 18 and 35 years old with fulminant myocarditis from multisystem inflammatory syndrome in adults (MIS-A) after COVID-19. The chain employs TRBV9 and TRBJ1-2; D ambiguous. In DNA form, the CDR3 reads TGTGCCAGCAGCCCCGGGCCAGGTCCCTATGGCTACACCTTC. Its protein product is CASSPGPGPYGYTF.